Sequencing of this T cell receptor beta chain was carried out in a study of blood T cell repertoires in COVID-19 (TCRdb year 2020). Concerning the study at large: Samples from collaborators originated in the United States, Italy and Spain and spanned both the acute and convalescent phases of COVID-19. Where available, HLA class I and class II types were taken from metadata supplied by the sample provider and were not determined by assay-based typing. Subjects who had been exposed to COVID-19, were actively infected with it, or had recovered from it provided the deeply sampled blood TCRbeta repertoires that made up the dataset. The prospective study material was composed of cDNA or gDNA derived from T cells, B-cell-depleted T cells, or PBMCs. Samples came from the ongoing ImmuneRACE study (first 160 participants) plus 1,254 subjects from 6 global collaborators. The repertoires were released in a freely available public database meant as a resource for research on the immune response to SARS-CoV-2. The sample metadata nearly always contained a de-identified subject ID, COVID-19 status, age in years and sex.

At one collaborating source in Seattle, patients were enrolled during active infection and were followed longitudinally through the course of disease. Each collaborating institution followed its own protocols to collect whole blood in K2EDTA tubes. For TCRbeta analysis, collaborator samples were shipped as frozen whole blood, as isolated PBMCs, or as DNA extracted from either sample type. The immunoSEQ Assay, a bias-controlled multiplex PCR, was used to amplify TCRbeta CDR3 regions from genomic DNA. In the paper's pipeline: Nucleated cell counts per sample were estimated from amplification of reference gene primers within the assay. To quantify the absolute abundance of each unique TCRbeta CDR3 rearrangement, sequence reads were collapsed and filtered. Productive Simpson clonality was computed per sample as the square root of Simpson's diversity index over productive rearrangements. Entries here come from immuneACCESS through TCRdb and include only in-frame sequences with V and J called. Some clones fail to appear in such tables; in the studies checked, an unresolved V gene covers under half of the shortfall, and the cause of the remainder is unknown. V and J calls and clone size come straight from that table; D and trimming were deduced from the DNA. The sample table shows roughly 170,000 clones, and less than 85% are seen once. 8.1% of the sample goes to the ten largest clones.

V loses 3 bases, J loses 4 bases, and the germline ends lie 13 bases apart. CDR1 and CDR2, per the germline V gene, are SGHVS and FQNEAQ. The CDR3 spans 16 residues, from the cysteine through the phenylalanine. CDR3 DNA is the only sequence kept; it has 48 bases, read in frame from the first base. As regards this clone: Its antigen is unknown. No base quality values were provided; no much bigger clone lies one nucleotide off.

General study outcomes and caveats: Clinical and demographic metadata were provided uncurated, with the amount varying by source and participant.

The chain is made from TRBV7-8 and TRBJ2-6; D gene: possibly TRBD1, on 5 matching bases. Sample: peripheral blood. The source of this sequence is a woman aged 55-69 years with COVID-19, enrolled during active disease. The CDR3 protein: CASSFFRVGGANVLTF. The nucleotide sequence is given as TGTGCCAGCAGCTTTTTCAGGGTCGGAGGGGCCAACGTCCTGACTTTC.